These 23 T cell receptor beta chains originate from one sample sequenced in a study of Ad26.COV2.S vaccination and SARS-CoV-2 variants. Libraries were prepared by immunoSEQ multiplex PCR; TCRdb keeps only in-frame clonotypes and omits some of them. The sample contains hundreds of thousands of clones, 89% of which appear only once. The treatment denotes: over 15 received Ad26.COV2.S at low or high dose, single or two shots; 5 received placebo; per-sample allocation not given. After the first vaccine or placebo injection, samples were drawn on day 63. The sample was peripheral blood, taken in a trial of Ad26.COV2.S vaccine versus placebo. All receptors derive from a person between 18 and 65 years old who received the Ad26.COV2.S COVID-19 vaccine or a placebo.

DNA of the CDR3: TGTGCCACGGAAGGCAGGGGTAATTCACCCCTCCACTTT. Translation: CATEGRGNSPLHF. V gene TRBV19 combines with J gene TRBJ1-6, with D perhaps matching TRBD1 (6 bases). This CDR3 is 13 amino acids long. Germline assignment: CDR1 LNHDA and CDR2 SQIVND (reference sequence). V was trimmed by 10 bases and J by 6 bases, leaving 13 bases between them.

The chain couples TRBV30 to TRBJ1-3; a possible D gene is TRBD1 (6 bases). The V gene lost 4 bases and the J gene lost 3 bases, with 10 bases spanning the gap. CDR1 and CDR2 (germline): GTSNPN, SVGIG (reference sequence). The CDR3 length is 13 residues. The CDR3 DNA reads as TGTGCCTGGATGCAGGGGTTTGGAAACACCATATATTTT. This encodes CAWMQGFGNTIYF.

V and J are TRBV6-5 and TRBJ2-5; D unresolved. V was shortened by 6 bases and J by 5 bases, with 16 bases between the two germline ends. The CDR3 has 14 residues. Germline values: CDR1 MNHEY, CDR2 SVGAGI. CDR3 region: CASRVTVLGETQYF. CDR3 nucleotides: TGTGCCAGCAGGGTGACCGTCCTTGGGGAGACCCAGTACTTC.

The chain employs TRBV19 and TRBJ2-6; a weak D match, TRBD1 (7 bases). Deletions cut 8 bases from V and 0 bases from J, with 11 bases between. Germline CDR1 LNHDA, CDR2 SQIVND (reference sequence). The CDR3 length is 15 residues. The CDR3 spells CASSQGGSGANVLTF. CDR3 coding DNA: TGTGCCAGTTCTCAGGGGGGCTCTGGGGCCAACGTCCTGACTTTC.

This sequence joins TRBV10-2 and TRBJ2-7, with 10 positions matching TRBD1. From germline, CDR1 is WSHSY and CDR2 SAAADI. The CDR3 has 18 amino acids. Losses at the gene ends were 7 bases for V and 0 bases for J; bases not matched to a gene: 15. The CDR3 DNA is TGCGCCAGCACAGTTTCGGGACAGGGGTCAGGGGGCTCCTACGAGCAGTACTTC. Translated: CASTVSGQGSGGSYEQYF.

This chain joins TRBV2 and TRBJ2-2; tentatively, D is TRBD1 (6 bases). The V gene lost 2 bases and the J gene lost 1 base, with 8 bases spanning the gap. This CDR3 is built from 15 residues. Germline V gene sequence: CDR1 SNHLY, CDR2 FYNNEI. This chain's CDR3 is CASSEQGMNTGELFF. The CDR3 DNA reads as TGTGCCAGCAGTGAACAGGGGATGAACACCGGGGAGCTGTTTTTT.

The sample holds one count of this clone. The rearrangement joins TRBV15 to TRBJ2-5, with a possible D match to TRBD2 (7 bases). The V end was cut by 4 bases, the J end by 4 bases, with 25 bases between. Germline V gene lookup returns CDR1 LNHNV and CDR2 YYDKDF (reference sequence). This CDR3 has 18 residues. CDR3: CATSTLPLEGGPVETQYF. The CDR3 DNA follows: TGTGCCACCAGCACCCTCCCGCTTGAGGGGGGGCCAGTAGAGACCCAGTACTTC.

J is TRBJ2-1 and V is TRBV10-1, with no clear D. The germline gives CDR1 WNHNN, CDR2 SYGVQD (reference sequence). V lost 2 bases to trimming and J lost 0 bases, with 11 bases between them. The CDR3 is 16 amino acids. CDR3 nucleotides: TGCGCCAGCAGTGAGCATCATTCGAGCTCCTACAATGAGCAGTTCTTC. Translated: CASSEHHSSSYNEQFF.

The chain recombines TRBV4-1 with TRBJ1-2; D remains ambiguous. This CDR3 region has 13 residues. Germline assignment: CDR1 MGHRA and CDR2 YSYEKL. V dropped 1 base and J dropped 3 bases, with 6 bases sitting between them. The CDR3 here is CASSQAGDYGYTF. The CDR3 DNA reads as TGCGCCAGCAGCCAAGCCGGGGACTATGGCTACACCTTC.

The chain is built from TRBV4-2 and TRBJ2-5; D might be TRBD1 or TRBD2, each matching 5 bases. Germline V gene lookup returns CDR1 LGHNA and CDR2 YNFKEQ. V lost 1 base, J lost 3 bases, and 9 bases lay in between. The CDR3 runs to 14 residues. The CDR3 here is CASSQGGSEETQYF. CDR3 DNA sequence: TGTGCCAGCAGCCAAGGGGGGTCAGAAGAGACCCAGTACTTC.

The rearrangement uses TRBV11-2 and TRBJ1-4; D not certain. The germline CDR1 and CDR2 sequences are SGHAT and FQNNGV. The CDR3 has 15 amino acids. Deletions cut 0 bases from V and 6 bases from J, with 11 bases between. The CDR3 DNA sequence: TGTGCCAGCAGCTTAGAAGCGGGGTTGGATGAAAAACTGTTTTTT. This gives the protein CASSLEAGLDEKLFF.

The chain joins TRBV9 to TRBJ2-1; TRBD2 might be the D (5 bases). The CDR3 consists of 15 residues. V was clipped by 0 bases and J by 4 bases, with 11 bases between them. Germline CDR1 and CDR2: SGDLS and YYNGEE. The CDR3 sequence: CASSVGGSEYNEQFF. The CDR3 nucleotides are TGTGCCAGCAGCGTAGGCGGGTCAGAGTACAATGAGCAGTTCTTC.

CDR3 loop: CASSLESAGNTIYF. The CDR3 coding sequence is TGCGCCAGCAGCTTGGAATCTGCTGGAAACACCATATATTTT. The chain carries TRBV5-1 and TRBJ1-3; D gene ambiguous. V lost 0 bases to trimming and J lost 2 bases, with 6 bases between them. The V gene's germline CDR1 is SGHRS and CDR2 YFSETQ. This CDR3 region has 14 residues.

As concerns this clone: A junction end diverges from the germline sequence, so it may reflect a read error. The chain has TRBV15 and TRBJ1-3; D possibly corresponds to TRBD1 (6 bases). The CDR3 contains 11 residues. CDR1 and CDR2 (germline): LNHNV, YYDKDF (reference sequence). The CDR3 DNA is TGTGCCACCAGCGGGGGGCAGGGCCTTTACTTT. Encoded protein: CATSGGQGLYF.

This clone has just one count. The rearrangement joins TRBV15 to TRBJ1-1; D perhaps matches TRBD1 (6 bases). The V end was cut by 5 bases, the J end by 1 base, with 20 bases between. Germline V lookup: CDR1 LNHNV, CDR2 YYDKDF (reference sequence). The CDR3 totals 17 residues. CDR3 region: CATSPLGEGGRNTEAFF. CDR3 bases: TGTGCCACCAGCCCGCTGGGTGAGGGGGGAAGGAACACTGAAGCTTTCTTT.

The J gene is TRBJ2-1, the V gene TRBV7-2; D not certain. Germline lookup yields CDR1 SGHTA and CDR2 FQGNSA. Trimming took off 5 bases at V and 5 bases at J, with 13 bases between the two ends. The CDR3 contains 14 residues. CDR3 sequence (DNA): TGTGCCAGCAGCCGGGCTAGTGCAAACAATGAGCAGTTCTTC. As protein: CASSRASANNEQFF.

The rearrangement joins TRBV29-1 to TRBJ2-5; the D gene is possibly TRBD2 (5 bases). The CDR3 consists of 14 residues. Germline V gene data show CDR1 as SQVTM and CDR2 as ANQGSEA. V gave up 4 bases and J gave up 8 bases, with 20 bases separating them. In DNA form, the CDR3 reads TGCAGCGTTGGGGTCCTAGCCTGGTCTGAAACCCAGTACTTC. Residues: CSVGVLAWSETQYF. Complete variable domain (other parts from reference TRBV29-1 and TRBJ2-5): SAVISQKPSRDICQRGTSLTIQCQVDSQVTMMFWYRQQPGQSLTLIATANQGSEATYESGFVIDKFPISRPNLTFSTLTVSNMSPEDSSIYLCSVGVLAWSETQYFGPGTRLLVL.

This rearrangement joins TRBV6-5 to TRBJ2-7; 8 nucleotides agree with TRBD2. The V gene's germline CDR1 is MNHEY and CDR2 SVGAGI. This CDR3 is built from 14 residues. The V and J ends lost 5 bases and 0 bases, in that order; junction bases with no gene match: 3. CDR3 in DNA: TGTGCCAGCAGTCGGACTAGCTTCTCCTACGAGCAGTACTTC. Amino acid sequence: CASSRTSFSYEQYF.

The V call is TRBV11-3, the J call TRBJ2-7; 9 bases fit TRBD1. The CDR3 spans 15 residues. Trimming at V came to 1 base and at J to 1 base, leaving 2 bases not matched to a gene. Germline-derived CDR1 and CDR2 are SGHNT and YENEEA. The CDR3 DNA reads TGTGCCAGCAGCTTAGCCGGGACAGGGTCCTACGAGCAGTACTTC. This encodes CASSLAGTGSYEQYF.

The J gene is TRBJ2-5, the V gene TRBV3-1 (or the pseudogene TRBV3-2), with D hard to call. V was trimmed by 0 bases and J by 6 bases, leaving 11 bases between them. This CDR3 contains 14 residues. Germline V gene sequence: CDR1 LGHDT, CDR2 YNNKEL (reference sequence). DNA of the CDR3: TGTGCCAGCAGCCAAGATCCTGGGGTAAAGACCCAGTACTTC. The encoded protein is CASSQDPGVKTQYF.

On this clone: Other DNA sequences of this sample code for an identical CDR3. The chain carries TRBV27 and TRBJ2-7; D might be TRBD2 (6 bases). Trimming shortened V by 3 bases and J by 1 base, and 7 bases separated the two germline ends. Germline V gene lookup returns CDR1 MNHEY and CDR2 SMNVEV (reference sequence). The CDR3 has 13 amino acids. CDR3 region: CASSLGLSYEQYF. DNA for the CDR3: TGTGCCAGCAGTTTGGGACTTTCCTACGAGCAGTACTTC.

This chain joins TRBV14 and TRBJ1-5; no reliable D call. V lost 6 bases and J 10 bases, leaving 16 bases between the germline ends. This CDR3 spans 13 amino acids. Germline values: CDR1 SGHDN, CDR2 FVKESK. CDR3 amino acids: CASSTRTDGPQHF. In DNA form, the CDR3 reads TGTGCCAGCAGTACAAGGACGGACGGCCCCCAGCATTTT.

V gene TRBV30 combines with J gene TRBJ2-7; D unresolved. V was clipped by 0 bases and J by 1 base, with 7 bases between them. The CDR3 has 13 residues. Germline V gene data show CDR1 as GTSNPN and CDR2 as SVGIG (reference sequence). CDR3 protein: CAWSVGFSYEQYF. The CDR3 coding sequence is TGTGCCTGGAGTGTTGGGTTTTCCTACGAGCAGTACTTC.